A single sample gave rise to the 2 T cell receptor beta chains below, sequenced in a study of OX40 agonist ivuxolimab in advanced cancers. Only in-frame clones appear in the TCRdb table, and some are missing; sequencing was by immunoSEQ multiplex PCR. The data show fewer than 100,000 clones, approximately 86% seen once. The starting material was CD4+ or CD8+ T cells sorted from blood, obtained in a trial of the OX40 agonist ivuxolimab. These receptor sequences come from an adult with an advanced solid tumor such as melanoma, head and neck, liver or kidney cancer.

The V call is TRBV5-6, the J call TRBJ2-3; tentatively, D is TRBD1 or TRBD2 (5 bases each). Trimming took off 4 bases at V and 1 base at J, with 16 bases between the two ends. This CDR3 is built from 16 residues. Germline CDR1 reads SGHDT; CDR2 reads YYEEEE. CDR3 sequence reads: CASSRTGTPGTDTQYF. The CDR3 region has the DNA TGTGCCAGCAGCCGAACCGGGACCCCGGGCACAGATACGCAGTATTTT.

This chain connects TRBV5-1 to TRBJ2-7; perhaps TRBD1 as D (7 bases). CDR1 and CDR2 from the germline V gene are SGHRS and YFSETQ. The ends were cut back, 6 bases at V and 2 bases at J, with 18 bases in the middle. CDR3 length: 15 amino acids. Written as DNA, the CDR3 is TGCGCCAGCAACATAGGGGGGCAGGGGGCCTACGAGCAGTACTTC. It yields the protein CASNIGGQGAYEQYF.